One and the same sample provided the 32 T cell receptor beta chains below, sequenced in a study of cytomegalovirus exposure and HLA in healthy donors. PCR employed 60 Vbeta and 13 Jbeta primers. Produced via immunoSEQ multiplex PCR; TCRdb's table is partial and in-frame only. The sample yields about 200,000 clones, more than 60% seen once. Sequencing was carried out using PBMCs. The receptors shown here come from a girl aged 2 to 10 in good health and CMV-seronegative.

This clone has only a few counts. CDR3 protein: CASSPGQPFNYEQYF. CDR3 bases: TGTGCCAGCAGCCCGGGACAGCCATTCAACTACGAGCAGTACTTC. This chain connects TRBV4-2 to TRBJ2-7, with 7 bases identical to TRBD1. The CDR3 length is 15 residues. The V gene end was trimmed by 4 bases and the J gene end by 3 bases; junction bases not matched to a gene: 9. Per germline, CDR1 LGHNA and CDR2 YNFKEQ.

This chain links TRBV11-2 with TRBJ2-7; D unresolved. The CDR3 covers 15 residues. CDR1 is SGHAT and CDR2 is FQNNGV in the germline V gene. V gave up 0 bases and J gave up 3 bases, with 12 bases separating them. CDR3 coding DNA: TGTGCCAGCAGCTTAGACTCGCGGCACTACTACGAGCAGTACTTC. It translates to CASSLDSRHYYEQYF.

This rearrangement joins TRBV30 to TRBJ1-2, with a tentative D call TRBD1 (5 bases). CDR1 and CDR2 from the germline V gene are GTSNPN and SVGIG (reference sequence). With 3 bases removed from V and 8 bases from J, the gap between germline ends came to 19 bases. The CDR3 consists of 14 residues. This CDR3 reads CAWSPGWGRVGYTF. The DNA of the CDR3 is TGTGCCTGGAGCCCTGGGTGGGGGAGGGTAGGCTACACCTTC.

This chain uses TRBV4-1 with TRBJ1-5; D is perhaps TRBD1 (5 bases). The V and J ends lost 1 base and 8 bases respectively, with 15 bases between them. Germline CDR1 MGHRA, CDR2 YSYEKL. The CDR3 is 15 residues long. The CDR3 reads CASSQVPGAGEPQHF. CDR3 DNA sequence: TGCGCCAGCAGCCAAGTTCCCGGCGCGGGGGAGCCCCAGCATTTT.

The V and J genes are TRBV19 and TRBJ2-3; TRBD1 matches 8 bases. Trimming took 3 bases from V and 5 from J; bases not matched to a gene: 10. Germline CDR1 is LNHDA and CDR2 is SQIVND (reference sequence). There are 16 residues in the CDR3. Here the CDR3 DNA reads TGTGCCAGTAGTATGGATCGCCAGGGGGCTGGAGATACGCAGTATTTT. As protein: CASSMDRQGAGDTQYF.

V and J are TRBV4-1 and TRBJ2-4; D ambiguous. Germline CDR1 and CDR2: MGHRA and YSYEKL. The V gene lost 4 bases and the J gene lost 9 bases, with 13 bases spanning the gap. This CDR3 has 13 amino acids. CDR3 sequence (DNA): TGCGCCAGCAGCCCGGTCAATTCGGGCATTCAGTACTTC. It specifies CASSPVNSGIQYF.

The chain carries TRBV5-6 and TRBJ2-7; D not resolved. V lost 0 bases and J 0 bases, leaving 13 bases between the germline ends. The germline V gene encodes CDR1 SGHDT and CDR2 YYEEEE. The CDR3 consists of 16 residues. CDR3 coding DNA: TGTGCCAGCAGCTTGGTCGCGTCAAGTAGCTCCTACGAGCAGTACTTC. Its translation is CASSLVASSSSYEQYF.

The chain carries TRBV7-9 and TRBJ2-7; 8 bases map to TRBD1. J was trimmed by 3 bases and V by 1 base; bases with no gene match: 5. The CDR3 has 15 amino acids. Per the germline V gene, CDR1 is SEHNR and CDR2 is FQNEAQ (reference sequence). This CDR3 reads CASSLGQGAYYEQYF. The CDR3 DNA sequence: TGTGCCAGCAGCTTAGGGCAGGGGGCCTACTACGAGCAGTACTTC. The full variable domain, with the rest looked up from reference TRBV7-9 and TRBJ2-7, is DTGVSQNPRHKITKRGQNVTFRCDPISEHNRLYWYRQTLGQGPEFLTYFQNEAQLEKSRLLSDRFSAERPKGSFSTLEIQRTEQGDSAMYLCASSLGQGAYYEQYFGPGTRLTVT.

This clone was counted between two and nine times. The V call is TRBV6-5, the J call TRBJ1-1, with D perhaps matching TRBD1 (5 bases). Germline-derived CDR1 and CDR2 are MNHEY and SVGAGI. Trimming shortened V by 8 bases and J by 2 bases, and 9 bases separated the two germline ends. The CDR3 is 12 amino acids. CDR3 sequence reads: CASSGPNTEAFF. In nucleotides, the CDR3 is TGTGCCAGCTCAGGGCCCAACACTGAAGCTTTCTTT.

The chain employs TRBV4-1 and TRBJ2-2, with D maybe TRBD2 (5 bases). The CDR3 spans 16 residues. The ends were cut back, 0 bases at V and 6 bases at J, with 14 bases in the middle. Per germline, CDR1 MGHRA and CDR2 YSYEKL. The CDR3 DNA is TGCGCCAGCAGCCAAGATTCGGGGTATATGTCCGGGGAGCTGTTTTTT. This encodes CASSQDSGYMSGELFF.

V gene TRBV6-5 combines with J gene TRBJ1-2; tentative D call: TRBD1 (5 bases). The CDR3 is 15 residues long. Trimming removed 2 bases at V and 4 bases at J, with 14 bases between. Germline CDR1 is MNHEY and CDR2 is SVGAGI. The CDR3 region has the DNA TGTGCCAGCAGTTACCGGGGGGGTACAGCCTATGGCTACACCTTC. Translating it yields CASSYRGGTAYGYTF.

V is TRBV19 and J is TRBJ1-1, with D possibly being TRBD1 (5 bases). This CDR3 comprises 11 residues. Trimming stripped 10 bases from V and 4 bases from J, with 10 bases between. Germline CDR1 is LNHDA and CDR2 is SQIVND (reference sequence). Here the CDR3 reads CAIWGGTEAFF. CDR3 nucleotide sequence: TGTGCCATTTGGGGCGGCACTGAAGCTTTCTTT.

J is TRBJ2-1 and V is TRBV6-1, with D possibly matching TRBD1 (7 bases). This CDR3 comprises 15 residues. Germline values: CDR1 MNHNS, CDR2 SASEGT. V was clipped by 5 bases and J by 5 bases, with 16 bases between them. The chain's CDR3 is CASSQDRTTHNEQFF. CDR3 coding DNA: TGTGCCAGCAGTCAGGACAGGACTACTCACAATGAGCAGTTCTTC.

The rearrangement uses TRBV6-1 and TRBJ2-5; D is possibly TRBD2 (5 bases). In germline, CDR1 is MNHNS, CDR2 SASEGT. The CDR3 runs to 14 residues. Deletions cut 5 bases from V and 4 bases from J, with 14 bases between. The CDR3 sequence: CASSRTPRGETQYF. CDR3 bases: TGTGCCAGCAGTCGGACGCCCCGGGGAGAGACCCAGTACTTC.

The chain has TRBV5-4 and TRBJ1-4; D perhaps matches TRBD1 (5 bases). CDR3 length: 14 amino acids. V shed 3 bases and J shed 6 bases, with 12 bases lying between them. Per the germline V gene, CDR1 is SGHNT and CDR2 is YYREEE (reference sequence). The CDR3 loop reads CASSSDGGYEKLFF. CDR3 nucleotides: TGTGCCAGCAGCTCGGACGGGGGGTATGAAAAACTGTTTTTT.

This rearrangement joins TRBV5-8 to TRBJ2-5; 9 nucleotides align to TRBD2. This CDR3 region has 16 residues. Germline loops: CDR1 SGHTS, CDR2 YDEGEE. V lost 4 bases to trimming and J lost 2 bases; unmatched junction nucleotides: 9. CDR3 sequence: CASSRSGGQRQETQYF. The DNA of the CDR3 is TGTGCCAGCAGCAGAAGCGGGGGGCAGAGGCAAGAGACCCAGTACTTC. The full variable domain, with the rest looked up from reference TRBV5-8 and TRBJ2-5, is EAGVTQSPTHLIKTRGQQATLRCSPISGHTSVYWYQQALGLGLQFLLWYDEGEERNRGNFPPRFSGRQFPNYSSELNVNALELEDSALYLCASSRSGGQRQETQYFGPGTRLLVL.

This clone was seen a single time. The chain has TRBV6-5 and TRBJ1-1; 7 nucleotides align to TRBD1. With V trimmed by 5 bases and J by 4 bases, 4 bases remained unmatched. CDR1 and CDR2 (germline): MNHEY, SVGAGI. This CDR3 comprises 13 residues. The CDR3 region is CASSVGTATEAFF. For the CDR3, the DNA is TGTGCCAGCAGTGTTGGGACAGCCACTGAAGCTTTCTTT.

The rearrangement joins TRBV6-1 to TRBJ2-3, with D uncertain. The CDR3 covers 13 residues. The ends were cut back, 1 base at V and 4 bases at J, with 6 bases in the middle. Germline V CDR1 and CDR2: MNHNS, SASEGT. CDR3 in amino acids: CASSEGRADTQYF. CDR3 sequence (DNA): TGTGCCAGCAGTGAAGGCCGGGCAGATACGCAGTATTTT.

The rearrangement joins TRBV19 to TRBJ2-5, with 10 positions matching TRBD2. The V and J ends lost 5 bases and 2 bases, in that order; junction bases with no gene match: 5. The CDR3 totals 15 residues. Germline lookup yields CDR1 LNHDA and CDR2 SQIVND (reference sequence). CDR3 sequence: CASSLGLALQETQYF. CDR3 in DNA: TGTGCCAGTAGTCTGGGACTAGCGCTACAAGAGACCCAGTACTTC.

This clone turned up a few times. The chain carries TRBV18 and TRBJ2-1; 9 bases are a match to TRBD1. The ends lost 4 bases at V and 8 bases at J; junction bases unmatched: 9. Germline assignment: CDR1 KGHSH and CDR2 LQKENI. The CDR3 is 15 amino acids. Here the CDR3 reads CASSQTGGLIDEQFF. The CDR3 nucleotides read TGTGCCAGCTCACAAACAGGGGGCCTCATCGATGAGCAGTTCTTC. Using reference TRBV18 and TRBJ2-1 for the parts outside the CDR3, the full variable domain is NAGVMQNPRHLVRRRGQEARLRCSPMKGHSHVYWYRQLPEEGLKFMVYLQKENIIDESGMPKERFSAEFPKEGPSILRIQQVVRGDSAAYFCASSQTGGLIDEQFFGPGTRLTVL.

The chain recombines TRBV10-2 with TRBJ2-3, with TRBD2 matching over 11 bases. Per germline, CDR1 WSHSY and CDR2 SAAADI. This CDR3 is built from 14 residues. J was trimmed by 2 bases and V by 7 bases; bases with no gene match: 2. The CDR3 protein is CASKGLADTDTQYF. Here the CDR3 DNA reads TGCGCCAGCAAGGGACTAGCGGACACAGATACGCAGTATTTT.

V gene TRBV7-2 combines with J gene TRBJ2-3, with D tentatively TRBD1 (5 bases). Germline V gives CDR1 SGHTA, CDR2 FQGNSA. The CDR3 consists of 14 residues. V gave up 0 bases and J gave up 5 bases, with 9 bases separating them. This chain's CDR3 is CASSLAGRVDTQYF. The CDR3 DNA sequence: TGTGCCAGCAGCTTAGCGGGCAGGGTAGATACGCAGTATTTT.

This clone was picked up a small number of times. Other DNA sequences of this sample code for an identical CDR3. The rearrangement uses TRBV6-1 and TRBJ2-3, with D tentatively TRBD2 (5 bases). The V end lost 2 bases, the J end lost 6 bases, and 6 bases lay between the germline ends. The CDR3 length is 12 residues. Germline CDR1 MNHNS, CDR2 SASEGT. The CDR3 protein is CASSESGDTQYF. CDR3 nucleotide sequence: TGTGCCAGCAGTGAATCGGGGGATACGCAGTATTTT.

This rearrangement joins TRBV5-1 to TRBJ2-1; D is undetermined. Germline assignment: CDR1 SGHRS and CDR2 YFSETQ. The CDR3 loop spans 15 amino acids. The V end lost 2 bases, the J end lost 0 bases, and 9 bases lay between the germline ends. The DNA for the CDR3 is TGCGCCAGCAGCTTTTCGGTTAGCTCCTACAATGAGCAGTTCTTC. Protein: CASSFSVSSYNEQFF.

V is TRBV15 and J is TRBJ2-1; 7 bases match TRBD2. The CDR3 loop spans 14 amino acids. Looked up from germline, CDR1 is LNHNV and CDR2 is YYDKDF (reference sequence). V gave up 8 bases and J gave up 3 bases; unmatched junction bases: 7. As DNA, the CDR3 is TGTGCCACCGTGGGCGGGAGCGGCTACAATGAGCAGTTCTTC. Translating gives CATVGGSGYNEQFF. Full variable domain (rest looked up from reference TRBV15 and TRBJ2-1): DAMVIQNPRYQVTQFGKPVTLSCSQTLNHNVMYWYQQKSSQAPKLLFHYYDKDFNNEADTPDNFQSRRPNTSFCFLDIRSPGLGDTAMYLCATVGGSGYNEQFFGPGTRLTVL.

Only one count was recorded for this clone. The rearrangement joins TRBV2 to TRBJ2-1; 9 positions match TRBD1. This CDR3 contains 13 residues. J was trimmed by 12 bases and V by 6 bases; bases with no gene match: 9. The germline V gene has CDR1 SNHLY and CDR2 FYNNEI. The CDR3 loop reads CASRDQQGAGQFF. In nucleotides, the CDR3 is TGTGCCAGCAGAGATCAACAGGGGGCAGGGCAGTTCTTC.

This clone was seen only a few times. The V and J genes are TRBV5-4 and TRBJ2-3; maybe TRBD1 (6 bases). CDR3 length: 15 amino acids. Between the trimmed V and J ends, which lost 4 bases and 8 bases, there was a span of 20 bases. CDR1 is SGHNT, CDR2 YYREEE, per germline (reference sequence). CDR3 residues: CASSPTRRDNGTQYF. CDR3 DNA: TGTGCCAGCAGCCCAACGCGCAGGGACAATGGTACGCAGTATTTT.

The chain recombines TRBV6-6 with TRBJ2-1; 7 bases match TRBD2. V lost 7 bases to trimming and J lost 6 bases; unmatched junction nucleotides: 9. This CDR3 is 14 amino acids long. CDR1 is MNHNY and CDR2 is SVGAGI in the germline V gene (reference sequence). The CDR3 DNA follows: TGTGCCAGCACCGCAGCGGGGTTATTCAATGAGCAGTTCTTC. Residues: CASTAAGLFNEQFF.

V usage is TRBV19 and J usage is TRBJ1-2, with D tentatively TRBD1 (6 bases). The V end was cut by 2 bases, the J end by 3 bases, with 13 bases between. Germline CDR1 reads LNHDA; CDR2 reads SQIVND (reference sequence). The CDR3 sequence is 15 residues long. The CDR3 sequence: CASSIRTESYYGYTF. CDR3 in DNA: TGTGCCAGTAGTATAAGGACAGAATCCTACTATGGCTACACCTTC.

This clone came up a few times. In DNA, the CDR3 is TGTGCCAGCAGGGAGCTTAGTGGTAATTCACCCCTCCACTTT. Protein sequence: CASRELSGNSPLHF. The chain carries TRBV5-6 and TRBJ1-6; D gene unclear. The germline V gene encodes CDR1 SGHDT and CDR2 YYEEEE. Deletions cut 5 bases from V and 6 bases from J, with 12 bases between. This CDR3 region has 14 residues.

The rearrangement joins TRBV7-2 to TRBJ1-5; a possible D gene is TRBD1 (5 bases). From germline, CDR1 is SGHTA and CDR2 FQGNSA. The CDR3 contains 13 residues. The ends were cut back, 5 bases at V and 7 bases at J, with 12 bases in the middle. CDR3 sequence reads: CASSRTKHQPQHF. The CDR3 DNA is TGTGCCAGCAGCCGGACAAAACACCAGCCCCAGCATTTT.

The chain combines TRBV7-2 with TRBJ2-6; 9 bases are a match to TRBD1. Germline CDR1 reads SGHTA; CDR2 reads FQGNSA. Unmatched junction bases numbered 12, after V lost 3 bases and J lost 3 bases. This CDR3 is 19 amino acids long. This CDR3 is CASSLYRGRGIYGANVLTF. In nucleotides, the CDR3 is TGTGCCAGCAGCTTGTACAGGGGGCGGGGGATATATGGGGCCAACGTCCTGACTTTC.